What follows describes a single TCR beta chain. Antigen specificity is unknown. The data derive from a study of graft-versus-host responses after intestinal transplantation. Study as a whole: The whole recipient group had anti-thymocyte globulin induction followed by tacrolimus and steroids for approximately three years. General study points: Early post-transplant HvG declines showed an association with peak circulating GvH clone levels. GvH clones turned up in recipient marrow; some had shown up first in ileum or blood.

V shed 1 base and J 2 bases; nucleotides not matched to a gene: 12. In germline, CDR1 is MGHRA, CDR2 YSYEKL. The CDR3 extends over 18 amino acids. Produced via immunoSEQ multiplex PCR; TCRdb's table is partial and in-frame only. The sample carries roughly 69,000 clones, around 90% recorded once. Marrow obtained after transplant originated from the posterior iliac crest or elsewhere. Source: bone marrow, taken almost 750 days after intestinal transplantation. The receptor was isolated from a human patient who received an intestinal transplant, so some T cells may come from the graft donor. The chain couples TRBV4-1 to TRBJ1-2, with 8 bases that match TRBD1. The CDR3 loop reads CASSQGEGAGGLNYGYTF. As DNA, the CDR3 is TGCGCCAGCAGCCAAGGCGAGGGGGCAGGGGGCTTAAACTATGGCTACACCTTC.